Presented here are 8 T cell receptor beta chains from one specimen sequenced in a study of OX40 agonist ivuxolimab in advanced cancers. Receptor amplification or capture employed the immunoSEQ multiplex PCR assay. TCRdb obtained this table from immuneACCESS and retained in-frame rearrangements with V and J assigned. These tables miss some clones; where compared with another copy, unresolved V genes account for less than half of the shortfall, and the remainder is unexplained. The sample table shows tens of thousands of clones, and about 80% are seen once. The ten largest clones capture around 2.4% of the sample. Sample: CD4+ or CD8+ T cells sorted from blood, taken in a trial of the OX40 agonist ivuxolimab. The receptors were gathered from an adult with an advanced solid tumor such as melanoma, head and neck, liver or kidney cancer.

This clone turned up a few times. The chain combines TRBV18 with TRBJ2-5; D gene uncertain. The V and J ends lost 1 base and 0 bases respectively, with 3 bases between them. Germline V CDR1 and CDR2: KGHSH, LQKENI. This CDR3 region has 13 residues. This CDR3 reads CASSPRNQETQYF. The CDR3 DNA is TGTGCCAGCTCACCACGGAACCAAGAGACCCAGTACTTC.

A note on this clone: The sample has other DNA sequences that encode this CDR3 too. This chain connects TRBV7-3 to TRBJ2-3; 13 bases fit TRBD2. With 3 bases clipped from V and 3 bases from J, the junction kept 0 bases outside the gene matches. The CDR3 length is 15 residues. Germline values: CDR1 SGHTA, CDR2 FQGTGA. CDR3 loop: CASSLTSGGTDTQYF. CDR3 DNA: TGTGCCAGCAGCTTGACTAGCGGGGGGACAGATACGCAGTATTTT.

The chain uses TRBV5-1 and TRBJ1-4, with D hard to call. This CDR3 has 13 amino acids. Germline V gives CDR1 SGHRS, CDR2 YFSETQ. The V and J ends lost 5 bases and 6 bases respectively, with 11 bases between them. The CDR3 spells CASSMVPDEKLFF. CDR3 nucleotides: TGCGCCAGCAGTATGGTACCGGATGAAAAACTGTTTTTT.

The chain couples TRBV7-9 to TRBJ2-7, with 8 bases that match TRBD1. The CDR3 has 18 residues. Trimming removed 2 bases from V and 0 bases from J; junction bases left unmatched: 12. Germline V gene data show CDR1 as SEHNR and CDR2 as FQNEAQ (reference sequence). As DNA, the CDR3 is TGTGCCAGCAGCTTATTGTGGTTAGGGACAGGAGACTCCTACGAGCAGTACTTC. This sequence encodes CASSLLWLGTGDSYEQYF.

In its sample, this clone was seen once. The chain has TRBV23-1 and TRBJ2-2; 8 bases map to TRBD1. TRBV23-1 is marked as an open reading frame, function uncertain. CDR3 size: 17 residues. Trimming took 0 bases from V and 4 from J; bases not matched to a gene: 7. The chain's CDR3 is CASSQSRTGMGTGELFF. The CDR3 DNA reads TGCGCCAGCAGTCAATCCCGGACAGGGATGGGCACCGGGGAGCTGTTTTTT.

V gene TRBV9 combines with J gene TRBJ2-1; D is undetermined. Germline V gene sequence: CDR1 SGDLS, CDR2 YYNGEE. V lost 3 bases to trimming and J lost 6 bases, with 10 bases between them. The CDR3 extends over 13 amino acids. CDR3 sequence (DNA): TGTGCCAGCAGCGCCTCCCCCCTCAATGAGCAGTTCTTC. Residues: CASSASPLNEQFF.

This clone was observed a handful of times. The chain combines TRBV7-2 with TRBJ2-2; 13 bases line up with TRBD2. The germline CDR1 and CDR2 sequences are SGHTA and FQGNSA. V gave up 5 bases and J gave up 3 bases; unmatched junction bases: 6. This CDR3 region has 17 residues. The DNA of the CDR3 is TGTGCCAGCAGCCTCGGGACTAGCGGGGTTTACACCGGGGAGCTGTTTTTT. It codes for CASSLGTSGVYTGELFF.

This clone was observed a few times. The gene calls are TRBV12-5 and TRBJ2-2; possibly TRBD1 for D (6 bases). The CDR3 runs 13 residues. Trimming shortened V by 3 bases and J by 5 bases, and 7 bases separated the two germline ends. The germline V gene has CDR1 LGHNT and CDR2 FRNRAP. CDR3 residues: CASGLQGTGELFF. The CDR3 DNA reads TGTGCTAGTGGTTTACAGGGTACCGGGGAGCTGTTTTTT.